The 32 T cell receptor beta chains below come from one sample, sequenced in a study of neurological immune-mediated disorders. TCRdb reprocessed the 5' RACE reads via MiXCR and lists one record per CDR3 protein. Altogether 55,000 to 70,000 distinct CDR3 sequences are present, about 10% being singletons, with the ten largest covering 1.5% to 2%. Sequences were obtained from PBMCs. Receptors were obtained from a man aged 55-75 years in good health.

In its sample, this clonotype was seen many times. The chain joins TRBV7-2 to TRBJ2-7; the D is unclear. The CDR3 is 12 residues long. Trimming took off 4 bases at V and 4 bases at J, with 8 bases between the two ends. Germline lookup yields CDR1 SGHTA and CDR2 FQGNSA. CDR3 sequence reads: CASSSDQYEQYF. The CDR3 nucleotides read TGTGCCAGCAGCTCAGATCAATACGAGCAGTACTTC. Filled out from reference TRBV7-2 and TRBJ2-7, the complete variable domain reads GAGVSQSPSNKVTEKGKDVELRCDPISGHTALYWYRQSLGQGLEFLIYFQGNSAPDKSGLPSDRFSAERTGGSVSTLTIQRTQQEDSAVYLCASSSDQYEQYFGPGTRLTVT.

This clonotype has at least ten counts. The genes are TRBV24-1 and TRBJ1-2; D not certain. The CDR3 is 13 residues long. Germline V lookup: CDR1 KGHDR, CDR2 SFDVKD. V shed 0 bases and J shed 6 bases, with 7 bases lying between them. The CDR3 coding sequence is TGTGCCACCAGTGATTTGAAAGTACATGGCTACACCTTC. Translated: CATSDLKVHGYTF.

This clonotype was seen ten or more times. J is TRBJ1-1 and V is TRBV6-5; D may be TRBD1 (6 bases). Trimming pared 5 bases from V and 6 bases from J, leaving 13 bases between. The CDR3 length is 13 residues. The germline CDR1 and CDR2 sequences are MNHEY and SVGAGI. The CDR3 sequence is CASSSAGGPEAFF. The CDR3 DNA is TGTGCCAGCAGTAGCGCGGGGGGGCCTGAAGCTTTCTTT.

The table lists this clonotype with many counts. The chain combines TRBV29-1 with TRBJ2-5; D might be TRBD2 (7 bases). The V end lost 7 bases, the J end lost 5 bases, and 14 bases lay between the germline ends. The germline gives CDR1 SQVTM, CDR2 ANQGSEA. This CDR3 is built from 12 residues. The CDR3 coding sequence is TGCAGCGGGGAGGGGGGGCTTGAGACCCAGTACTTC. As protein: CSGEGGLETQYF. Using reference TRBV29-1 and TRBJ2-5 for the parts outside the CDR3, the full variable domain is SAVISQKPSRDICQRGTSLTIQCQVDSQVTMMFWYRQQPGQSLTLIATANQGSEATYESGFVIDKFPISRPNLTFSTLTVSNMSPEDSSIYLCSGEGGLETQYFGPGTRLLVL.

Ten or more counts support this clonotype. The CDR3 region has the DNA TGTGCCAGCAGTTTATCACGGGACTCCTACGAGCAGTACTTC. Its protein product is CASSLSRDSYEQYF. The chain combines TRBV12-3 or TRBV12-4 with TRBJ2-7; maybe TRBD2 (5 bases). The CDR3 covers 14 residues. The V end was cut by 2 bases, the J end by 0 bases, with 8 bases between.

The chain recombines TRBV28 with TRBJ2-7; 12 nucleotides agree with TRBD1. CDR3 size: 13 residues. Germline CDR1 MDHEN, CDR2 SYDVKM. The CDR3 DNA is TGTGCAATCAGGGGACAGGGGGCTTACGAGCAGTACTTC. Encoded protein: CAIRGQGAYEQYF.

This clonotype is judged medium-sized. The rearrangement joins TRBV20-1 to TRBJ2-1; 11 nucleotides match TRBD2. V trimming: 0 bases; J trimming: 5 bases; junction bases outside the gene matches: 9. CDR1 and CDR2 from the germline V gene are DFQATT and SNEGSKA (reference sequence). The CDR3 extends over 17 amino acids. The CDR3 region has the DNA TGCAGTGCTAGAGATTTCAGTGCTAGCGGGGGGCACAATGAGCAGTTCTTC. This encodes CSARDFSASGGHNEQFF.

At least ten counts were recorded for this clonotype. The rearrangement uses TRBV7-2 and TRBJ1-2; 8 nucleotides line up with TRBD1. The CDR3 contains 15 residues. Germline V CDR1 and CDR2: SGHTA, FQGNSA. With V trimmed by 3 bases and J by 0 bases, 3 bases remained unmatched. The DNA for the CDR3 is TGTGCCAGCAGCTTTGGGACAGGAGCTAACTATGGCTACACCTTC. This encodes CASSFGTGANYGYTF.

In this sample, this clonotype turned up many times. The CDR3 DNA sequence: TGTGCCAGCAGCCTCGGACAGGGAATGACTGGGGCCAACGTCCTGACTTTC. Amino acid sequence: CASSLGQGMTGANVLTF. The chain joins TRBV6-2 or TRBV6-3 to TRBJ2-6; 8 bases are a match to TRBD1. The CDR3 sequence is 17 residues long. Germline CDR1 and CDR2: MNHEY and SVGEGT. V lost 6 bases and J lost 2; bases outside the gene matches: 9.

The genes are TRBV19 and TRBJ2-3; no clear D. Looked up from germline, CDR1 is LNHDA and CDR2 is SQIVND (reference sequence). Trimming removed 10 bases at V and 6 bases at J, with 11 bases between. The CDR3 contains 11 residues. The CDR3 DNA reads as TGTGCCACCCACCTGGCCGATACGCAGTATTTT. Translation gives CATHLADTQYF.

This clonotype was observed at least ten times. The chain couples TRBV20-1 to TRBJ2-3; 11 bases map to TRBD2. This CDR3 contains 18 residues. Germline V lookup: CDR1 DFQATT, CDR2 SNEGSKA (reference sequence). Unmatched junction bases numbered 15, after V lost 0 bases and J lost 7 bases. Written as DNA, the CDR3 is TGCAGTGCTAGAGATCGGCGGACTAGCGGGCGGGGAATTTATACGCAGTATTTT. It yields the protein CSARDRRTSGRGIYTQYF.

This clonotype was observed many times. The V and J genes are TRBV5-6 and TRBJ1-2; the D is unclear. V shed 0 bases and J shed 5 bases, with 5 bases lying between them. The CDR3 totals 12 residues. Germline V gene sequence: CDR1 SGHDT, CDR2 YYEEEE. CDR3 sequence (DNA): TGTGCCAGCAGCTTGGTGCCTTATGGCTACACCTTC. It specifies CASSLVPYGYTF.

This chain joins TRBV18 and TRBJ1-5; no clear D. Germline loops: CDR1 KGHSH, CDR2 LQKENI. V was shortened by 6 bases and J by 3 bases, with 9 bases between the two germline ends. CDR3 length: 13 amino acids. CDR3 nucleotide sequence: TGTGCCAGCTCCGACGGCAACAATCAGCCCCAGCATTTT. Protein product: CASSDGNNQPQHF.

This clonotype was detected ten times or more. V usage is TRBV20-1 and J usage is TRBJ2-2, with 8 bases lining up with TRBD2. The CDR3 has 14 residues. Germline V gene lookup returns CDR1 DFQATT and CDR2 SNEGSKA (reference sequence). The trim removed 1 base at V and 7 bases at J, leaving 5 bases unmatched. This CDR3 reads CSARGLAGDGELFF. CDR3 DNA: TGCAGTGCTAGAGGGCTAGCGGGTGACGGGGAGCTGTTTTTT.

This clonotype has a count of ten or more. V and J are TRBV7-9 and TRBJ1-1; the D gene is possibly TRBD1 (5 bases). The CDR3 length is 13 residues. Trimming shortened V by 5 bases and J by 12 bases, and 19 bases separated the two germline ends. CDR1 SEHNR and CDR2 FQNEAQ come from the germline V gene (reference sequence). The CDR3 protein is CASSPGTSAGTFF. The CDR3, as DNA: TGTGCCAGCAGCCCTGGGACGTCGGCGGGGACTTTCTTT.

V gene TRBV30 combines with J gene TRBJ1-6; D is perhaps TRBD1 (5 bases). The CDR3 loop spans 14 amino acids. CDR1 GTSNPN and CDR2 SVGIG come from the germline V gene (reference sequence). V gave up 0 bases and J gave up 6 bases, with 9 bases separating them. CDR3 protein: CAWSVGPTNSPLHF. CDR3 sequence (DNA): TGTGCCTGGAGTGTGGGGCCCACTAATTCACCCCTCCACTTT.

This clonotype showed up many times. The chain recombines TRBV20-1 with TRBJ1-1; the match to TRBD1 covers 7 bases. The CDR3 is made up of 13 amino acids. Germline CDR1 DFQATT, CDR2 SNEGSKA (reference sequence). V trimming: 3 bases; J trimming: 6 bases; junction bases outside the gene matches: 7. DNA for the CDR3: TGCAGTGCTAGGGGAGGGGGCGCATCTGAAGCTTTCTTT. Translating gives CSARGGGASEAFF.

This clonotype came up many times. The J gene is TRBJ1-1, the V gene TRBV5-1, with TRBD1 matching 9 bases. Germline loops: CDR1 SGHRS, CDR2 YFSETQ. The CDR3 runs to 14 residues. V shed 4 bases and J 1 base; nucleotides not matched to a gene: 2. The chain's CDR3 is CASSRQGGNTEAFF. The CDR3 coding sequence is TGCGCCAGCAGCAGACAGGGGGGGAACACTGAAGCTTTCTTT.

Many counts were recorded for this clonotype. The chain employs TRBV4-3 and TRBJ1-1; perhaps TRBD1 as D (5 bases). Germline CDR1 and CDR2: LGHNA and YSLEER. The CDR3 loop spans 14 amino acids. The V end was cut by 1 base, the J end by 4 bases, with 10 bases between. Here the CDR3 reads CASSQVGGRTEAFF. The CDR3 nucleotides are TGCGCCAGCAGCCAAGTCGGGGGTCGCACTGAAGCTTTCTTT.

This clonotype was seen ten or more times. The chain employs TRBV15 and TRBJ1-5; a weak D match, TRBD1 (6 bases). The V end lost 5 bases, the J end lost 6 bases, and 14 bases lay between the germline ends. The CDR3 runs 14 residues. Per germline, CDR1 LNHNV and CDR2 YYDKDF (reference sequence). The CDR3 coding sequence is TGTGCCACCAGCGAGAGTAGGGGGAGTCAGCCCCAGCATTTT. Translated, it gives CATSESRGSQPQHF.

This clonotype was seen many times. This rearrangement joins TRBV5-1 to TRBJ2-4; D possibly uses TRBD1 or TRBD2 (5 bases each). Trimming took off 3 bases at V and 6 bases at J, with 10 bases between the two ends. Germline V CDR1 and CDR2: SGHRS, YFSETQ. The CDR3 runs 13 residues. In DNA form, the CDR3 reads TGCGCCAGCAGCTACGGGACCCCAAACATTCAGTACTTC. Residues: CASSYGTPNIQYF.

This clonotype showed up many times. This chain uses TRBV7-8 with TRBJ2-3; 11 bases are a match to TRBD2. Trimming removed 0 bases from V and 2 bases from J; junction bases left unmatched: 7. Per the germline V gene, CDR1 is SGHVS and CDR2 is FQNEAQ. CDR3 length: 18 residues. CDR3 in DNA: TGTGCCAGCAGCTTAGCGCGAAGACTAGCGGGATCCACAGATACGCAGTATTTT. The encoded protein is CASSLARRLAGSTDTQYF.

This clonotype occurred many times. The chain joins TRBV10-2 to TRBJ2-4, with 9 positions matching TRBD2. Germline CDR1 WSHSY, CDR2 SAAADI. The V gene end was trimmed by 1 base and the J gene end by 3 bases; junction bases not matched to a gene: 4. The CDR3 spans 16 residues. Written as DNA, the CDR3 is TGCGCCAGCAGTGAGTGGGGCGGGGGGGACAAAAACATTCAGTACTTC. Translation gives CASSEWGGGDKNIQYF.

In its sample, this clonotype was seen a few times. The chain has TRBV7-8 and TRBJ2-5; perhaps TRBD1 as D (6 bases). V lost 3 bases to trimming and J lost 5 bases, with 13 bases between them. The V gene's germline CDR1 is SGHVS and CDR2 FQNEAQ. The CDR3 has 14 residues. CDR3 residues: CASSFPTGSETQYF. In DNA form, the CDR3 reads TGTGCCAGCAGCTTCCCTACAGGGTCCGAGACCCAGTACTTC. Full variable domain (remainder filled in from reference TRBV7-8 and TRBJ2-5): GAGVSQSPRYKVAKRGQDVALRCDPISGHVSLFWYQQALGQGPEFLTYFQNEAQLDKSGLPSDRFFAERPEGSVSTLKIQRTQQEDSAVYLCASSFPTGSETQYFGPGTRLLVL.

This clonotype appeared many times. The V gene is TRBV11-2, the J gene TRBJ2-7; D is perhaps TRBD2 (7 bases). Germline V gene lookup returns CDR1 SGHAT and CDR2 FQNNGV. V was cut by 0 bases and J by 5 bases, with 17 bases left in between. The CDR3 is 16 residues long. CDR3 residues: CASSLDRVRGAHEQYF. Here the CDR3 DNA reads TGTGCCAGCAGCTTAGACAGGGTTCGGGGGGCCCACGAGCAGTACTTC.

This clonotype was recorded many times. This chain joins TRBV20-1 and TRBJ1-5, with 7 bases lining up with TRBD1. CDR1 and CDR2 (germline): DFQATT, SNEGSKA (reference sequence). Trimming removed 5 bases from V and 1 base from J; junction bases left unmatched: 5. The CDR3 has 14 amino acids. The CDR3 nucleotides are TGCAGTGCTTCGGACAGGCAGAGCAATCAGCCCCAGCATTTT. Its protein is CSASDRQSNQPQHF.

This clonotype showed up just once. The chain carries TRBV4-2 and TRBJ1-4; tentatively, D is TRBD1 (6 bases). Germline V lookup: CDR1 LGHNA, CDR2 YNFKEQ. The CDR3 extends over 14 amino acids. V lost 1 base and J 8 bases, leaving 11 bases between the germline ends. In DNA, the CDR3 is TGTGCCAGCAGCCAAGGGCAGGGGCGGGAAAAACTGTTTTTT. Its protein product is CASSQGQGREKLFF.

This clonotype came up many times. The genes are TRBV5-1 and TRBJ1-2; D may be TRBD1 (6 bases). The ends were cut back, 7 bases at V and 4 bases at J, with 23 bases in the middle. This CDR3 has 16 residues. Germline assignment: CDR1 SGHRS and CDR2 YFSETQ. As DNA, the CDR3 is TGCGCCAGCGCACCTCGGGACACCACAACCGTCTATGGCTACACCTTC. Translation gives CASAPRDTTTVYGYTF.

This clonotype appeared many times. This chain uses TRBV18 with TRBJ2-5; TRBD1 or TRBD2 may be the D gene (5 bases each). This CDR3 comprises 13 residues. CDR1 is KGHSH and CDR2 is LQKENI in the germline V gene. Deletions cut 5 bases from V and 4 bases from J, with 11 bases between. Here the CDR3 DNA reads TGTGCCAGCTCAACGGGGCCCTTAGAGACCCAGTACTTC. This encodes CASSTGPLETQYF.

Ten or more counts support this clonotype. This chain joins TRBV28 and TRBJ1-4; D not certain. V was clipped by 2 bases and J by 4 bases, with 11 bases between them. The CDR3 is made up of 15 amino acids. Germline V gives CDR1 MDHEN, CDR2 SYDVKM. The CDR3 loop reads CASSLGGAVNEKLFF. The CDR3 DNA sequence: TGTGCCAGCAGTTTAGGCGGTGCCGTTAATGAAAAACTGTTTTTT.

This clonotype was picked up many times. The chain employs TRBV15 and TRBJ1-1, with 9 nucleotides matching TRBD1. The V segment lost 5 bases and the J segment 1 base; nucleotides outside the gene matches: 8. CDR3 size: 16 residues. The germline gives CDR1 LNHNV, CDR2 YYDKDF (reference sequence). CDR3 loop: CATSGPTGGRNTEAFF. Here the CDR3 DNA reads TGTGCCACCAGCGGTCCTACAGGGGGCAGGAACACTGAAGCTTTCTTT.

The CDR3 reads CSAYDPTSSYNEQFF. CDR3 nucleotides: TGCAGTGCTTACGACCCGACCAGCTCCTACAATGAGCAGTTCTTC. The V and J genes are TRBV20-1 and TRBJ2-1; D gene uncertain. In germline, CDR1 is DFQATT, CDR2 SNEGSKA (reference sequence). The CDR3 has 15 amino acids. The V and J ends lost 5 bases and 0 bases respectively, with 14 bases between them.